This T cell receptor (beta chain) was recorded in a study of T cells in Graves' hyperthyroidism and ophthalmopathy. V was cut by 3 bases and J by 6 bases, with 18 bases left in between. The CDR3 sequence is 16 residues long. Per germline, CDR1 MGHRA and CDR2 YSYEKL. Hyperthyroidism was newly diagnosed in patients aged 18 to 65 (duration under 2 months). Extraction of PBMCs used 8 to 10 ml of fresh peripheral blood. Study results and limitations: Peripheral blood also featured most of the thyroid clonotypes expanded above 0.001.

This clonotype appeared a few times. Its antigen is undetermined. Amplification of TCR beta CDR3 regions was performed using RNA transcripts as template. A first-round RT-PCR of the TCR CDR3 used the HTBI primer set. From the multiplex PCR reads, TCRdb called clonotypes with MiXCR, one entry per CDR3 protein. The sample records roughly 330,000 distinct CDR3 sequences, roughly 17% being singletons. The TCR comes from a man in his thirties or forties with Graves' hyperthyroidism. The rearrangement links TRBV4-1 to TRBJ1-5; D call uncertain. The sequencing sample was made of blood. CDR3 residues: CASSQLPRGLGQPQHF. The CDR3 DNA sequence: TGCGCCAGCAGCCAGCTTCCCCGGGGTCTCGGTCAGCCCCAGCATTTT.